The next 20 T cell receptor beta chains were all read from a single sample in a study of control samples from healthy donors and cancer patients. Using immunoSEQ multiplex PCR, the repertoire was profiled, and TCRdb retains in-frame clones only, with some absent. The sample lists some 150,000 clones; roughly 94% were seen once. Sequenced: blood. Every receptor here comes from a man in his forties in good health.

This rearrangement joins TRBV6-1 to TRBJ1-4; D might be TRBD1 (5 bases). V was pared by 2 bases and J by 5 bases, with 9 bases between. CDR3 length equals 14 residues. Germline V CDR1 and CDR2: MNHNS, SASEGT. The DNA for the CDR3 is TGTGCCAGCAGTGAACACAGGTTGAATGAAAAACTGTTTTTT. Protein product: CASSEHRLNEKLFF.

Here the CDR3 DNA reads TGTGCCAGCAGCTCAGGGGGGCCCAATCAGCCCCAGCATTTT. Residues: CASSSGGPNQPQHF. The chain joins TRBV7-9 to TRBJ1-5; 7 bases agree with TRBD1. Trimming removed 4 bases from V and 3 bases from J; junction bases left unmatched: 3. Germline values: CDR1 SEHNR, CDR2 FQNEAQ (reference sequence). The CDR3 is made up of 14 amino acids.

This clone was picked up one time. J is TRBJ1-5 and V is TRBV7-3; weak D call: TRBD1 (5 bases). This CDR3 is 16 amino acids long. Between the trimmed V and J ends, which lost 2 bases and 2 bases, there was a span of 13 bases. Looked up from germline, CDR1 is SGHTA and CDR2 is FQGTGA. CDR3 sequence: CASSLAGDGRNQPQHF. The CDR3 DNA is TGTGCCAGCAGCTTAGCCGGGGACGGACGCAATCAGCCCCAGCATTTT.

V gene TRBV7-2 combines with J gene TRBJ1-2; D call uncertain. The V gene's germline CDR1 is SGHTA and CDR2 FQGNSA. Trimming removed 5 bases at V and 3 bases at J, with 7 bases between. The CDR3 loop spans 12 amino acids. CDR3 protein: CASSPGDYGYTF. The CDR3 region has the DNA TGTGCCAGCAGCCCTGGGGACTATGGCTACACCTTC.

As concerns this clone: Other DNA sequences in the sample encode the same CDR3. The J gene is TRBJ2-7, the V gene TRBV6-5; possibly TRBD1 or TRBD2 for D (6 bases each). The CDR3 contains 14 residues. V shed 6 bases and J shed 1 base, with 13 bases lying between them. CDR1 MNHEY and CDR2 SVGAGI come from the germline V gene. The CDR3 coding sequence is TGTGCCAGCAGCCCCGGGGGCCGTTCCTACGAGCAGTACTTC. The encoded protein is CASSPGGRSYEQYF.

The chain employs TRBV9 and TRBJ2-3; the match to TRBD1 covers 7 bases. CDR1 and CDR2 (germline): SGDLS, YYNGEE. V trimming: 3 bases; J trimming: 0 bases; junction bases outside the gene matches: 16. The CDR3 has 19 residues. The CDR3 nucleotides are TGTGCCAGCAGCGCTCCCCGGTGGGGACAGAGACCGAGCACAGATACGCAGTATTTT. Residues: CASSAPRWGQRPSTDTQYF.

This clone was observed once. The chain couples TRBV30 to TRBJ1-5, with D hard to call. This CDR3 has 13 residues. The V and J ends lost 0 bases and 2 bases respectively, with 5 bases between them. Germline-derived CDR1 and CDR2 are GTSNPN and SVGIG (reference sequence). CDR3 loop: CAWSVPGNQPQHF. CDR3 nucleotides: TGTGCCTGGAGTGTACCGGGCAATCAGCCCCAGCATTTT.

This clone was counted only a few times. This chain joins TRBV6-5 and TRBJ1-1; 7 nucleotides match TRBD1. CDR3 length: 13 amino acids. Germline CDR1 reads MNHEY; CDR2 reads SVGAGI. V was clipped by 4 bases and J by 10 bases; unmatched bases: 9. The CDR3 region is CASSFDREGVAFF. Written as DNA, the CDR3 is TGTGCCAGCAGTTTCGACAGGGAAGGGGTAGCTTTCTTT.

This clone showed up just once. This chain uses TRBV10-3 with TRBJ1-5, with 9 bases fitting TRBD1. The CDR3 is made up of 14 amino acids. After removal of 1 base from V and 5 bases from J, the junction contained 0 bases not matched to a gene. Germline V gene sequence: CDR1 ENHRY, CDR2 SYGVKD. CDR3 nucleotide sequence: TGTGCCATCAGTGAGTGGACAGGGGATCAGCCCCAGCATTTT. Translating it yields CAISEWTGDQPQHF.

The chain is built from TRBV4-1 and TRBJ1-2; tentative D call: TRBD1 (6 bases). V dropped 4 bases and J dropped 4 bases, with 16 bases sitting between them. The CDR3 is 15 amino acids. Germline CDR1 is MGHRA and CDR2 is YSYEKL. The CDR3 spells CASSPRWGRSYGYTF. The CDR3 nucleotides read TGCGCCAGCAGCCCCCGGTGGGGGCGCTCCTATGGCTACACCTTC.

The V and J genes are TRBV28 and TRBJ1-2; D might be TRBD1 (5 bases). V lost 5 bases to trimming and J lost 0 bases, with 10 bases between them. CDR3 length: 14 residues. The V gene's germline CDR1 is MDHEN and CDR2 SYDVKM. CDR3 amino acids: CASSRPGPNYGYTF. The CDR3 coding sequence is TGTGCCAGCAGTCGACCGGGACCTAACTATGGCTACACCTTC.

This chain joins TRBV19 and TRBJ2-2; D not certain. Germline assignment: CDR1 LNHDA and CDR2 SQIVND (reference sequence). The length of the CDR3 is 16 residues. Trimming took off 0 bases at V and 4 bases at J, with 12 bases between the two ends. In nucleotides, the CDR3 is TGTGCCAGTAGTATAGATAGAAGGCGGTCCACCGGGGAGCTGTTTTTT. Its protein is CASSIDRRRSTGELFF.

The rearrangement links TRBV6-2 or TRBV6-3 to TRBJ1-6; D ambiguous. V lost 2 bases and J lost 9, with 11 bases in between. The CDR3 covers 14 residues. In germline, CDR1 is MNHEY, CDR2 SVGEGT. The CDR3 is CASSYPVRASPLHF. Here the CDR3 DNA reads TGTGCCAGCAGTTACCCTGTGAGGGCTTCACCCCTCCACTTT.

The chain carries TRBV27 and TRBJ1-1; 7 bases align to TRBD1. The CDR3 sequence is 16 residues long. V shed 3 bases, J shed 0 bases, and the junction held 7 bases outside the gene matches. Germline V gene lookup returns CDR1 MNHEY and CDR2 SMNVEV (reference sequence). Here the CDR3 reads CASSFVAGGMNTEAFF. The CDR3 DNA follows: TGTGCCAGCAGTTTTGTAGCAGGGGGGATGAACACTGAAGCTTTCTTT.

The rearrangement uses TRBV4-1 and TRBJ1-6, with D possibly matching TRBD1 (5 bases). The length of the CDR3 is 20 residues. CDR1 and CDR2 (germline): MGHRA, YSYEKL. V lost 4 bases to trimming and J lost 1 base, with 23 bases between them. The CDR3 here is CASSRLPGTSVSSYNSPLHF. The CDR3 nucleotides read TGCGCCAGCAGCCGACTACCCGGGACGTCAGTCTCGTCCTATAATTCACCCCTCCACTTT.

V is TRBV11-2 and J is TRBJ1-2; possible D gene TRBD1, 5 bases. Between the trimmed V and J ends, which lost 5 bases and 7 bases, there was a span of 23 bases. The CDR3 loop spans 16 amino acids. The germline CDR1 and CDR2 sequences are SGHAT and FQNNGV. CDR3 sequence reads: CASSPAGTVRLSGYTF. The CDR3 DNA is TGTGCCAGCAGCCCCGCCGGGACGGTGCGTTTAAGTGGCTACACCTTC.

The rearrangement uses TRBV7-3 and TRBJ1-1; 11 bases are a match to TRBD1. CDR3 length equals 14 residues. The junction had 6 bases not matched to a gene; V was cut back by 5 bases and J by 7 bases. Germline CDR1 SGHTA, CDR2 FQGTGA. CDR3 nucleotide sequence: TGTGCCAGCAGCCATGGACAGGGGGCTAGTGAAGCTTTCTTT. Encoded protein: CASSHGQGASEAFF. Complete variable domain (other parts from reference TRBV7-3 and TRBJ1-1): GAGVSQTPSNKVTEKGKYVELRCDPISGHTALYWYRQSLGQGPEFLIYFQGTGAADDSGLPNDRFFAVRPEGSVSTLKIQRTERGDSAVYLCASSHGQGASEAFFGQGTRLTVV.

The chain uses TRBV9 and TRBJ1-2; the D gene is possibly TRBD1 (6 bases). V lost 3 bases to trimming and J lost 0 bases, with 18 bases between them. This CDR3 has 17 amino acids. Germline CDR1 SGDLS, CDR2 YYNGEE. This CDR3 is CASSERGEGHPNYGYTF. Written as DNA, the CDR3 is TGTGCCAGCAGCGAGAGGGGGGAGGGACATCCTAACTATGGCTACACCTTC.

CDR3 amino acids: CASSSGVTDTQYF. The CDR3 region has the DNA TGTGCCAGCAGTTCGGGCGTAACAGATACGCAGTATTTT. The rearrangement links TRBV6-2 or TRBV6-3 to TRBJ2-3; D gene unclear. V was shortened by 4 bases and J by 3 bases, with 8 bases between the two germline ends. Per the germline V gene, CDR1 is MNHEY and CDR2 is SVGEGT. The CDR3 is 13 residues long.

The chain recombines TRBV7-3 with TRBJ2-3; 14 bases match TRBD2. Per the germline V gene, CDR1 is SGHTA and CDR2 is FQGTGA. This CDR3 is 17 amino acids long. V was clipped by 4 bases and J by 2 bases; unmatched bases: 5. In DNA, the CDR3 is TGTGCCAGCAGCTCGCCGACTAGCGGGAGGGCCACAGATACGCAGTATTTT. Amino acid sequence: CASSSPTSGRATDTQYF.